Listed here are 2 T cell receptor beta chains from one sample, sequenced in a study of OX40 agonist ivuxolimab in advanced cancers. Here immunoSEQ multiplex PCR was the method, and the copy in TCRdb shows in-frame clones only, minus some. Of approximately 25,000 clones detected, 77% appear once; the ten largest clones hold 18%. The specimen was CD4+ or CD8+ T cells sorted from blood, collected in a trial of the OX40 agonist ivuxolimab. The receptors were sampled from an adult with an advanced solid tumor such as melanoma, head and neck, liver or kidney cancer.

V usage is TRBV6-1 and J usage is TRBJ1-5; TRBD1 is a possible D gene (5 bases). V lost 4 bases and J 8 bases, leaving 18 bases between the germline ends. The germline V gene encodes CDR1 MNHNS and CDR2 SASEGT. The CDR3 length is 15 residues. As DNA, the CDR3 is TGTGCCAGCAGTGGGGGACTCTCGGCTATTGAGCCCCAGCATTTT. Residues: CASSGGLSAIEPQHF.

V gene TRBV7-2 combines with J gene TRBJ2-1; TRBD2 matches 11 bases. CDR1 and CDR2 (germline): SGHTA, FQGNSA. The CDR3 spans 18 residues. V was pared by 5 bases and J by 2 bases, with 11 bases of the junction left unmatched. The DNA of the CDR3 is TGTGCCAGCAGCCGAGGCCCACTAGCGGGAGTGACCTACAATGAGCAGTTCTTC. It encodes CASSRGPLAGVTYNEQFF.